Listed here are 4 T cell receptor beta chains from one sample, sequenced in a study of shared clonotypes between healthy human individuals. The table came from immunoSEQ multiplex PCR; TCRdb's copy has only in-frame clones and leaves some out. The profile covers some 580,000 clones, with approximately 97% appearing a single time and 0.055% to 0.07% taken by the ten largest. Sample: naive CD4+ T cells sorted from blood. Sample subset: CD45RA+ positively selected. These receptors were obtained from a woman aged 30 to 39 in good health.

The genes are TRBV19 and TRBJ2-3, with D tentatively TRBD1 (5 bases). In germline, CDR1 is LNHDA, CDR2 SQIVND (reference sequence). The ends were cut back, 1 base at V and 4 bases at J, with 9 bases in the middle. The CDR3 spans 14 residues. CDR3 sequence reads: CASSIAGRPDTQYF. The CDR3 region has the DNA TGTGCCAGTAGTATAGCAGGGCGTCCAGATACGCAGTATTTT.

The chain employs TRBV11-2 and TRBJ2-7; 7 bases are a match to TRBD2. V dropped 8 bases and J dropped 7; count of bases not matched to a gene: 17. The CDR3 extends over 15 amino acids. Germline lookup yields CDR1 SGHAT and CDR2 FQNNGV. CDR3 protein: CASAVLPGGPTEQYF. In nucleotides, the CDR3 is TGTGCCAGCGCAGTACTCCCGGGGGGACCGACGGAGCAGTACTTC.

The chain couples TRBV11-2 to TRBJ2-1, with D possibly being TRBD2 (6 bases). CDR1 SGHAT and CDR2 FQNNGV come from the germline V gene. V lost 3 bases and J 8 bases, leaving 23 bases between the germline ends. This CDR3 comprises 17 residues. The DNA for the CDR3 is TGTGCCAGCAGCTTTCTCGACGGGAGTAAGGTCGAGGATGAGCAGTTCTTC. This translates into CASSFLDGSKVEDEQFF.

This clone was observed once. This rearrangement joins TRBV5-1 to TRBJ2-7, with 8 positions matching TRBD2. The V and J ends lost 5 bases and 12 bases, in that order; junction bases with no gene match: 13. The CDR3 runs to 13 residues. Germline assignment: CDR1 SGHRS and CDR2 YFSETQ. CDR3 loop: CASRLGTGTSAYF. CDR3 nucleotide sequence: TGCGCCAGCAGACTTGGAACCGGGACTAGTGCGTACTTC.